This entry lists 16 T cell receptor beta chains sequenced from one sample in a study of CD8+ T cells in alopecia areata. cDNA serving as the sequencing template came from extracted, reverse transcribed RNA. Profiling relied on immunoSEQ multiplex PCR, and the TCRdb table lists in-frame clones only, not all of them. The table shows hundreds of thousands of clones, with 57% occurring only once. The starting material was CD4+ T cells sorted from blood, obtained at week 0. These TCRs come from a human donor with alopecia areata.

The chain links TRBV4-2 to TRBJ2-1; possibly TRBD2 for D (7 bases). This CDR3 contains 16 residues. The germline V gene encodes CDR1 LGHNA and CDR2 YNFKEQ. V was cut by 0 bases and J by 7 bases, with 16 bases left in between. The CDR3 here is CASSQDEGGARNEQFF. In DNA form, the CDR3 reads TGTGCCAGCAGCCAAGATGAGGGGGGGGCCAGGAATGAGCAGTTCTTC.

The sample holds a few counts of this clone. The rearrangement joins TRBV6-1 to TRBJ2-7; no clear D gene. Germline V gives CDR1 MNHNS, CDR2 SASEGT. This CDR3 contains 15 residues. V lost 5 bases, J lost 7 bases, and 21 bases lay in between. The CDR3 sequence: CASSRTEDSLQEQYF. The CDR3 nucleotides are TGTGCCAGCAGTCGCACCGAGGATAGCCTTCAAGAGCAGTACTTC.

A few counts support this clone. This chain links TRBV7-9 with TRBJ2-7, with a tentative D call TRBD2 (6 bases). This CDR3 region has 14 residues. Between the trimmed V and J ends, which lost 3 bases and 2 bases, there was a span of 11 bases. CDR1 and CDR2 (germline): SEHNR, FQNEAQ (reference sequence). CDR3 sequence: CASSFRDLAYEQYF. CDR3 nucleotide sequence: TGTGCCAGCAGCTTCCGGGACTTAGCCTACGAGCAGTACTTC.

This chain uses TRBV30 with TRBJ2-7; perhaps TRBD2 as D (6 bases). The CDR3 contains 10 residues. CDR1 GTSNPN and CDR2 SVGIG come from the germline V gene (reference sequence). The CDR3 here is CAGGSYEQYF. Written as DNA, the CDR3 is TGTGCTGGAGGGTCCTACGAGCAGTACTTC.

This chain uses TRBV18 with TRBJ2-5; TRBD2 is a possible D gene (6 bases). Germline V gene lookup returns CDR1 KGHSH and CDR2 LQKENI. The CDR3 runs 15 residues. V dropped 0 bases and J dropped 4 bases, with 12 bases sitting between them. CDR3 bases: TGTGCCAGCTCACCACCTCTGGGACTCCGAGAGACCCAGTACTTC. This codes for CASSPPLGLRETQYF.

This clone was found a few times. The CDR3 sequence is CASTSRLYEQYF. DNA for the CDR3: TGTGCCAGCACAAGTCGCCTCTACGAGCAGTACTTC. The rearrangement uses TRBV11-2 and TRBJ2-7; D unclear. V was pared by 7 bases and J by 3 bases, with 10 bases between. Germline V CDR1 and CDR2: SGHAT, FQNNGV. CDR3 length: 12 residues.

In this sample, this clone turned up a few times. J is TRBJ2-3 and V is TRBV5-1; D ambiguous. Trimming stripped 1 base from V and 5 bases from J, with 8 bases between. The CDR3 is made up of 13 amino acids. CDR1 is SGHRS, CDR2 YFSETQ, per germline. The CDR3, as DNA: TGCGCCAGCAGCTTGACTGTCCTAGATACGCAGTATTTT. Translated, it gives CASSLTVLDTQYF. Looking up the rest from reference TRBV5-1 and TRBJ2-3 gives the full variable domain: KAGVTQTPRYLIKTRGQQVTLSCSPISGHRSVSWYQQTPGQGLQFLFEYFSETQRNKGNFPGRFSGRQFSNSRSEMNVSTLELGDSALYLCASSLTVLDTQYFGPGTRLTVL.

This clone turned up a few times. This chain links TRBV7-8 with TRBJ2-7; no reliable D call. Trimming took 3 bases from V and 2 from J, leaving 11 bases between them. The length of the CDR3 is 14 residues. Looked up from germline, CDR1 is SGHVS and CDR2 is FQNEAQ. As DNA, the CDR3 is TGTGCCAGCAGCTTCGACCGGCAAGCCTACGAGCAGTACTTC. As protein: CASSFDRQAYEQYF.

V gene TRBV30 combines with J gene TRBJ1-1, with D unresolved. The CDR3 covers 14 residues. Trimming shortened V by 0 bases and J by 7 bases, and 15 bases separated the two germline ends. Looked up from germline, CDR1 is GTSNPN and CDR2 is SVGIG (reference sequence). The CDR3 sequence is CAWSVRSISGEAFF. CDR3 coding DNA: TGTGCCTGGAGTGTACGCAGCATATCCGGTGAAGCTTTCTTT.

The chain has TRBV6-5 and TRBJ1-2; D is ambiguous. V lost 0 bases and J lost 1, with 9 bases in between. CDR3 length: 15 amino acids. Per the germline V gene, CDR1 is MNHEY and CDR2 is SVGAGI. This chain's CDR3 is CASSYSTGVNYGYTF. For the CDR3, the DNA is TGTGCCAGCAGTTACTCAACTGGGGTTAACTATGGCTACACCTTC.

Only a few counts were recorded for this clone. V and J are TRBV29-1 and TRBJ1-2; TRBD1 is a possible D gene (6 bases). The CDR3 consists of 10 residues. In germline, CDR1 is SQVTM, CDR2 ANQGSEA. Trimming shortened V by 1 base and J by 14 bases, and 11 bases separated the two germline ends. DNA of the CDR3: TGCAGCGTTGAAGGGACAGAGGGGACCTTC. This encodes CSVEGTEGTF.

The chain joins TRBV10-3 to TRBJ1-2; a weak D match, TRBD1 (6 bases). V lost 5 bases and J 0 bases, leaving 7 bases between the germline ends. Germline CDR1 ENHRY, CDR2 SYGVKD. The CDR3 has 13 residues. The CDR3 DNA reads as TGTGCCATCAGTACAGGGCCTAACTATGGCTACACCTTC. Translation: CAISTGPNYGYTF.

This chain connects TRBV30 to TRBJ2-3; possible D gene TRBD2, 6 bases. Germline CDR1 GTSNPN, CDR2 SVGIG (reference sequence). The CDR3 length is 18 residues. V shed 3 bases and J shed 6 bases, with 28 bases lying between them. CDR3 sequence: CAWRAGLLRGFPQDTQYF. CDR3 in DNA: TGTGCCTGGAGGGCAGGCTTACTGCGGGGATTCCCTCAGGATACGCAGTATTTT.

The chain recombines TRBV30 with TRBJ2-1; 9 bases are a match to TRBD1. There are 12 residues in the CDR3. Germline V gives CDR1 GTSNPN, CDR2 SVGIG (reference sequence). With 4 bases clipped from V and 9 bases from J, the junction kept 4 bases outside the gene matches. The CDR3 coding sequence is TGTGCCTGGAAACAGGGGGCTGTTGAGCAGTTCTTC. It yields the protein CAWKQGAVEQFF. The variable domain in full, with the rest retrieved from reference TRBV30 and TRBJ2-1, is SQTIHQWPATLVQPVGSPLSLECTVEGTSNPNLYWYRQAAGRGLQLLFYSVGIGQISSEVPQNLSASRPQDRQFILSSKKLLLSDSGFYLCAWKQGAVEQFFGPGTRLTVL.

V usage is TRBV4-1 and J usage is TRBJ1-2; 8 bases line up with TRBD1. Germline V gene data show CDR1 as MGHRA and CDR2 as YSYEKL. Trimming took 2 bases from V and 7 from J; bases not matched to a gene: 3. The CDR3 runs 13 residues. The CDR3 protein is CASSQQGAGGYTF. Written as DNA, the CDR3 is TGCGCCAGCAGCCAACAGGGGGCAGGTGGCTACACCTTC.

In this sample, this clone turned up once. The genes are TRBV29-1 and TRBJ2-2; tentative D call: TRBD1 (6 bases). There are 15 residues in the CDR3. Trimming removed 7 bases at V and 0 bases at J, with 15 bases between. CDR1 is SQVTM, CDR2 ANQGSEA, per germline. CDR3 amino acids: CSAAGDISNTGELFF. CDR3 coding DNA: TGCAGCGCCGCCGGGGACATTTCGAACACCGGGGAGCTGTTTTTT.